These T cell receptor beta chains were read from a single sample in a study of blood T cell repertoires in COVID-19. Data came from immunoSEQ multiplex PCR; TCRdb stores just in-frame clones and leaves some out. This table has around 270,000 clones, 86% appearing once. The sample taken for sequencing was peripheral blood. The source of these receptors is a man aged 25-45 years with active or convalescent COVID-19. The CDR3 runs from the conserved cysteine through the conserved F or W. Fields, in order: CDR3 DNA, CDR3 protein, V gene, D gene, clone size, J gene. A D gene is named only where the DNA matches it firmly. Expanded clones get a size class; other rows say once, few or many, or leave the size out.

CDR3nt: TGTGCCACGGGGGGACTAAGAAACACCGGGGAGCTGTTTTTT
CDR3aa: CATGGLRNTGELFF
v_gene: TRBV24-1
d_gene: TRBD2
abundance: -
j_gene: TRBJ2-2

CDR3nt: TGCGCCAGCAAGCTAGCGGGGGAGGAAAACATTCAGTACTTC
CDR3aa: CASKLAGEENIQYF
v_gene: TRBV10-2
d_gene: TRBD2
abundance: -
j_gene: TRBJ2-4

CDR3nt: TGTGCCAGTATCGACCGGGGTTTCAATGAAAAACTGTTTTTT
CDR3aa: CASIDRGFNEKLFF
v_gene: TRBV19
d_gene: -
abundance: -
j_gene: TRBJ1-4

CDR3nt: TGTGCCAGCAGCGCTAGCCGGACTAGCGGGGTTCACAATGAGCAGTTCTTC
CDR3aa: CASSASRTSGVHNEQFF
v_gene: TRBV7-2
d_gene: TRBD2
abundance: -
j_gene: TRBJ2-1

CDR3nt: TGTGCCAGCAGCTCGGGACTGATGAATTCACCCCTCCACTTT
CDR3aa: CASSSGLMNSPLHF
v_gene: TRBV7-9
d_gene: -
abundance: -
j_gene: TRBJ1-6

CDR3nt: TGTGCCAGCACCCAAACAGGGTTTGGTACTGAGGAGCAGTACTTC
CDR3aa: CASTQTGFGTEEQYF
v_gene: TRBV7-2
d_gene: -
abundance: -
j_gene: TRBJ2-7

CDR3nt: TGTGCCAGCAGTTCTTACAGGGCCTCTAATGAAAAACTGTTTTTT
CDR3aa: CASSSYRASNEKLFF
v_gene: TRBV27
d_gene: -
abundance: -
j_gene: TRBJ1-4

CDR3nt: TGTGCCAGCACCCCAGCGACTAGTAGCACAGATACGCAGTATTTT
CDR3aa: CASTPATSSTDTQYF
v_gene: TRBV2
d_gene: -
abundance: -
j_gene: TRBJ2-3

CDR3nt: TGTGCCAGCAGCCGGGACTCGGGGACTGAAGCTTTCTTT
CDR3aa: CASSRDSGTEAFF
v_gene: TRBV9
d_gene: -
abundance: -
j_gene: TRBJ1-1

CDR3nt: TGCGCCAGCAGCCAAGGGGCGTCAAGGAATAGCAATCAGCCCCAGCATTTT
CDR3aa: CASSQGASRNSNQPQHF
v_gene: TRBV4-1
d_gene: -
abundance: -
j_gene: TRBJ1-5

CDR3nt: TGTGCCAGCAGCCATGGGAGGGACACTGAAGCTTTCTTT
CDR3aa: CASSHGRDTEAFF
v_gene: TRBV3-1/TRBV3-2
d_gene: -
abundance: -
j_gene: TRBJ1-1

CDR3nt: TGTGCCATCAGTGGCGGACAGCCATACGAGCAGTACTTC
CDR3aa: CAISGGQPYEQYF
v_gene: TRBV10-3
d_gene: -
abundance: -
j_gene: TRBJ2-7

CDR3nt: TGTGCCAGCAGCGTGAGCGGGGGCCGCCGCTTCGATGAGCAGTTCTTC
CDR3aa: CASSVSGGRRFDEQFF
v_gene: TRBV9
d_gene: TRBD2
abundance: -
j_gene: TRBJ2-1

CDR3nt: TGTGCCAGTAGAGAAACAGACAGGGCGGATGGCTACACCTTC
CDR3aa: CASRETDRADGYTF
v_gene: TRBV19
d_gene: TRBD1
abundance: -
j_gene: TRBJ1-2

CDR3nt: TGTGCCACGAAACAGGGGGGAGCCCGCCAGTACTTC
CDR3aa: CATKQGGARQYF
v_gene: TRBV18
d_gene: TRBD1
abundance: -
j_gene: TRBJ2-7

CDR3nt: TGTGCCAGCAGTTTATTACTAGCGGGGAGAACTAGCTCCTACAATGAGCAGTTCTTC
CDR3aa: CASSLLLAGRTSSYNEQFF
v_gene: TRBV28
d_gene: TRBD2
abundance: -
j_gene: TRBJ2-1

CDR3nt: TGTGCCAGCGGGACTAGCGGGGGAAGGGGCCAAGAGACCCAGTACTTC
CDR3aa: CASGTSGGRGQETQYF
v_gene: TRBV15
d_gene: TRBD2
abundance: -
j_gene: TRBJ2-5

CDR3nt: TGTGCCAGCAAACCCGGACTAGTTTGGGGACTTAGCACAGATACGCAGTATTTT
CDR3aa: CASKPGLVWGLSTDTQYF
v_gene: TRBV28
d_gene: TRBD2
abundance: -
j_gene: TRBJ2-3

CDR3nt: TGTGCCAGCAGCCCGTATACAGGGGATGAAAAACTGTTTTTT
CDR3aa: CASSPYTGDEKLFF
v_gene: TRBV7-9
d_gene: TRBD1
abundance: few
j_gene: TRBJ1-4

CDR3nt: TGCGCCAGCAGCCACGGGGCCCTAGCGGGGGCCCGTGTCACAGATACGCAGTATTTT
CDR3aa: CASSHGALAGARVTDTQYF
v_gene: TRBV4-1
d_gene: TRBD2
abundance: -
j_gene: TRBJ2-3

CDR3nt: TGCGCCAGCAGCCCCGCGTTTACGAGCAATCAGCCCCAGCATTTT
CDR3aa: CASSPAFTSNQPQHF
v_gene: TRBV4-3
d_gene: -
abundance: once
j_gene: TRBJ1-5

CDR3nt: TGTGCCAGCAGCCCCAGGGCAAAGCACCCCTACGAGCAGTACTTC
CDR3aa: CASSPRAKHPYEQYF
v_gene: TRBV6-2/TRBV6-3
d_gene: -
abundance: -
j_gene: TRBJ2-7

CDR3nt: TGTGCCAGCAGCCAAGACTACTCGACAGATACGCAGTATTTT
CDR3aa: CASSQDYSTDTQYF
v_gene: TRBV14
d_gene: -
abundance: -
j_gene: TRBJ2-3

CDR3nt: TGTGCCAGCAGTAACAGGGGGGGGCTGAACACTGAAGCTTTCTTT
CDR3aa: CASSNRGGLNTEAFF
v_gene: TRBV2
d_gene: TRBD1
abundance: -
j_gene: TRBJ1-1

CDR3nt: TGTGCCAGCAAGACCGGGGGTACTGAAGCTTTCTTT
CDR3aa: CASKTGGTEAFF
v_gene: TRBV7-9
d_gene: -
abundance: -
j_gene: TRBJ1-1

CDR3nt: TGTGCCAGCAGAAAGACAGTTGGGACTGAAGCTTTCTTT
CDR3aa: CASRKTVGTEAFF
v_gene: TRBV6-5
d_gene: -
abundance: -
j_gene: TRBJ1-1

CDR3nt: TGTGCCAGCAGACGCCAGCGGGGGGAATCTACGCAGTATTTT
CDR3aa: CASRRQRGESTQYF
v_gene: TRBV6-5
d_gene: TRBD2
abundance: -
j_gene: TRBJ2-3

CDR3nt: TGTGCCAGCAGCTCATCGACAGACCAAGATAATTCACCCCTCCACTTT
CDR3aa: CASSSSTDQDNSPLHF
v_gene: TRBV7-9
d_gene: -
abundance: -
j_gene: TRBJ1-6

CDR3nt: TGTGCCAGCAGCCTAAGGGGGAGCCACAATGAGCAGTTCTTC
CDR3aa: CASSLRGSHNEQFF
v_gene: TRBV7-2
d_gene: -
abundance: -
j_gene: TRBJ2-1

CDR3nt: TGTGCCATCAGTAACAGGGAAGGCTACACCTTC
CDR3aa: CAISNREGYTF
v_gene: TRBV10-3
d_gene: -
abundance: -
j_gene: TRBJ1-2

CDR3nt: TGCGCCAGCAGCCAAGATCCCGTAGGGACAAATGAAAAACTGTTTTTT
CDR3aa: CASSQDPVGTNEKLFF
v_gene: TRBV4-1
d_gene: -
abundance: few
j_gene: TRBJ1-4

CDR3nt: TGTGCCAGCAGGGGGGCTGTCACTGAAGCTTTCTTT
CDR3aa: CASRGAVTEAFF
v_gene: TRBV7-9
d_gene: -
abundance: -
j_gene: TRBJ1-1

CDR3nt: TGTGCCAGCAGTTTCCCCGGGACAGCGGAGATCGATGAGCAGTTCTTC
CDR3aa: CASSFPGTAEIDEQFF
v_gene: TRBV6-2/TRBV6-3
d_gene: TRBD1
abundance: -
j_gene: TRBJ2-1

CDR3nt: TGTGCCAGCAGCTTTAGCCCGACAGGGGGAGCCTATGGCTACACCTTC
CDR3aa: CASSFSPTGGAYGYTF
v_gene: TRBV7-2
d_gene: TRBD1
abundance: -
j_gene: TRBJ1-2

CDR3nt: TGTGCCAGCAGCGCCGGGACTAGCGGGGGGGGCTTCTACGAGCAGTACTTC
CDR3aa: CASSAGTSGGGFYEQYF
v_gene: TRBV9
d_gene: TRBD2
abundance: few
j_gene: TRBJ2-7

CDR3nt: TGTGCCAGCAGCTTAGAAGGCAGGGTCGACACCATATATTTT
CDR3aa: CASSLEGRVDTIYF
v_gene: TRBV11-2
d_gene: -
abundance: -
j_gene: TRBJ1-3

CDR3nt: TGTGCCAGTAGGCAGGGGGCGCACACTGAAGCTTTCTTT
CDR3aa: CASRQGAHTEAFF
v_gene: TRBV19
d_gene: TRBD1
abundance: -
j_gene: TRBJ1-1

CDR3nt: TGTGCCAGCAGGCTGACAGATTTTAGCAATCAGCCCCAGCATTTT
CDR3aa: CASRLTDFSNQPQHF
v_gene: TRBV6-5
d_gene: -
abundance: -
j_gene: TRBJ1-5

CDR3nt: TGTGCCAGCAGCTTGTTAGGTAGCGGGGCCCTGAACACCGGGGAGCTGTTTTTT
CDR3aa: CASSLLGSGALNTGELFF
v_gene: TRBV5-4
d_gene: TRBD2
abundance: -
j_gene: TRBJ2-2

CDR3nt: TGTGCCAGCACCGGCCGCGGGGGCGCGTCTGGCTACACCTTC
CDR3aa: CASTGRGGASGYTF
v_gene: TRBV25-1
d_gene: -
abundance: few
j_gene: TRBJ1-2

CDR3nt: TGTGCTAGTGGGGGGGGTCCTATCGGAAACACCATATATTTT
CDR3aa: CASGGGPIGNTIYF
v_gene: TRBV12-5
d_gene: -
abundance: once
j_gene: TRBJ1-3

CDR3nt: TGTGCCAGCAGTCTCGACAGGGGCTCCTACAATGAGCAGTTCTTC
CDR3aa: CASSLDRGSYNEQFF
v_gene: TRBV6-5
d_gene: TRBD1
abundance: -
j_gene: TRBJ2-1

CDR3nt: TGCGCCAGCAGCCAAGGGCTGGTGCGGGGCTCGAACACCGGGGAGCTGTTTTTT
CDR3aa: CASSQGLVRGSNTGELFF
v_gene: TRBV4-1
d_gene: -
abundance: -
j_gene: TRBJ2-2

CDR3nt: TGTGCCATCAGTGAGGGAACAGGGGGGAACACTGAAGCTTTCTTT
CDR3aa: CAISEGTGGNTEAFF
v_gene: TRBV10-3
d_gene: TRBD1
abundance: -
j_gene: TRBJ1-1

CDR3nt: TGTGCCAGCAGCCGGGACTCCAGCTCCTACAATGAGCAGTTCTTC
CDR3aa: CASSRDSSSYNEQFF
v_gene: TRBV7-3
d_gene: -
abundance: -
j_gene: TRBJ2-1

CDR3nt: TGTGCCAGTAGTATAGATCTATGGAGACAGACGCTCGGGTATGGCTACACCTTC
CDR3aa: CASSIDLWRQTLGYGYTF
v_gene: TRBV19
d_gene: -
abundance: -
j_gene: TRBJ1-2

CDR3nt: TGCAGTGCTAGTTATCCTAGTGGCTACGAGCAGTACTTC
CDR3aa: CSASYPSGYEQYF
v_gene: TRBV20-1
d_gene: -
abundance: once
j_gene: TRBJ2-7

CDR3nt: TGCGCCAGCAGCTTAAGCGGGGGGCCCCGATCCGGGGAGCTGTTTTTT
CDR3aa: CASSLSGGPRSGELFF
v_gene: TRBV4-3
d_gene: TRBD2
abundance: -
j_gene: TRBJ2-2

CDR3nt: TGCGCCAGCTCCTGGACTAGCGGGGGTTACGAGCAGTACTTC
CDR3aa: CASSWTSGGYEQYF
v_gene: TRBV10-2
d_gene: TRBD2
abundance: -
j_gene: TRBJ2-7

CDR3nt: TGTGCCAGCAGTGACCGCCTGACAGGGCTAACTAATGAAAAACTGTTTTTT
CDR3aa: CASSDRLTGLTNEKLFF
v_gene: TRBV6-1
d_gene: TRBD1
abundance: -
j_gene: TRBJ1-4

CDR3nt: TGTGCCAGCAGCTTGGTGGCGGGGGGCACAGATACGCAGTATTTT
CDR3aa: CASSLVAGGTDTQYF
v_gene: TRBV5-6
d_gene: TRBD2
abundance: -
j_gene: TRBJ2-3

CDR3nt: TGTGCCAGCTGCCCCGGACAGGGTGATGGTGGGACTGAAGCTTTCTTT
CDR3aa: CASCPGQGDGGTEAFF
v_gene: TRBV6-2/TRBV6-3
d_gene: TRBD1
abundance: -
j_gene: TRBJ1-1